A selection of T cell receptor beta chains follows, all from one sample in a study of cytomegalovirus exposure and HLA in healthy donors. Clones were read by immunoSEQ multiplex PCR, and TCRdb kept only the in-frame ones, dropping some. The sample yields roughly 34,000 clones, over 60% seen once. Sequencing was carried out using PBMCs. The origin of the receptors is a man aged 40-50 years in good health and CMV-seropositive. Each CDR3 is given with its conserved first and last residue. Each record gives: J gene, clone size, CDR3 length, D gene, V gene, CDR3 DNA, CDR3 protein. A D gene is named only where the DNA matches it firmly. A row's size may be missing; if present it is once, few, many or a size class.

j_gene: TRBJ1-1; abundance: .; len: 15; d_gene: .; v_gene: TRBV10-3; CDR3nt: TGTGCCATCAGCCTCAAACCAGGCCTGAACACTGAAGCTTTCTTT; CDR3aa: CAISLKPGLNTEAFF
j_gene: TRBJ1-1; abundance: .; len: 14; d_gene: .; v_gene: TRBV7-9; CDR3nt: TGTGCCAGCAGCTTAGGGGGACAAAGAGGGGGAGCTTTCTTT; CDR3aa: CASSLGGQRGGAFF
j_gene: TRBJ1-1; abundance: .; len: 14; d_gene: .; v_gene: TRBV6-4; CDR3nt: TGTGCCAGCAGTGCGGGGGAAGAGAACACTGAAGCTTTCTTT; CDR3aa: CASSAGEENTEAFF
j_gene: TRBJ2-5; abundance: .; len: 14; d_gene: .; v_gene: TRBV4-2; CDR3nt: TGTGCCAGCAGCAGGGGGGGCTCAGGGGAGACCCAGTACTTC; CDR3aa: CASSRGGSGETQYF
j_gene: TRBJ2-4; abundance: few; len: 16; d_gene: .; v_gene: TRBV4-1; CDR3nt: TGCGCCAGCAGCCTGGTCGCGAAGGACACGAAAAACATTCAGTACTTC; CDR3aa: CASSLVAKDTKNIQYF
j_gene: TRBJ2-7; abundance: .; len: 14; d_gene: TRBD2; v_gene: TRBV5-1; CDR3nt: TGCGCCAGCAGCTTGAGCGGGGCCTCCTACGAGCAGTACTTC; CDR3aa: CASSLSGASYEQYF
j_gene: TRBJ2-7; abundance: .; len: 15; d_gene: .; v_gene: TRBV21-1; CDR3nt: TGTGCCAGCAGCAAAAGAGGGCAGCCTTCCTACGAGCAGTACTTC; CDR3aa: CASSKRGQPSYEQYF
j_gene: TRBJ2-1; abundance: few; len: 16; d_gene: TRBD2; v_gene: TRBV6-5; CDR3nt: TGTGCCAGCAGTTACGCTAGCGGGGGGGCGAGGAATGAGCAGTTCTTC; CDR3aa: CASSYASGGARNEQFF
j_gene: TRBJ2-7; abundance: .; len: 13; d_gene: .; v_gene: TRBV13; CDR3nt: TGTGCCAGCAGCTTCGGTTTGGCCTACGAGCAGTACTTC; CDR3aa: CASSFGLAYEQYF
j_gene: TRBJ2-5; abundance: .; len: 13; d_gene: .; v_gene: TRBV28; CDR3nt: TGTGCCAGCAGTCCAGCAGGGGAAGAGACCCAGTACTTC; CDR3aa: CASSPAGEETQYF
j_gene: TRBJ1-6; abundance: .; len: 14; d_gene: .; v_gene: TRBV2; CDR3nt: TGTGCCACCCCGAGCCTTGACAGTAATTCACCCCTCCACTTT; CDR3aa: CATPSLDSNSPLHF
j_gene: TRBJ1-2; abundance: .; len: 14; d_gene: .; v_gene: TRBV14; CDR3nt: TGTGCCAGCAGCCATGGAGGGGGGGGATCTGGCTACACCTTC; CDR3aa: CASSHGGGGSGYTF
j_gene: TRBJ2-1; abundance: .; len: 14; d_gene: TRBD2; v_gene: TRBV5-1; CDR3nt: TGCGCCACCAATCTAGCGGGGGGGCAATATGAGCAGTTCTTC; CDR3aa: CATNLAGGQYEQFF
j_gene: TRBJ2-1; abundance: .; len: 15; d_gene: .; v_gene: TRBV9; CDR3nt: TGTGCCAGCAGCGAGCGGACTGGCGGCGACAATGAGCAGTTCTTC; CDR3aa: CASSERTGGDNEQFF
j_gene: TRBJ1-6; abundance: .; len: 16; d_gene: TRBD1; v_gene: TRBV9; CDR3nt: TGTGCCAGCAGCTTAGGAGGGACAGGGGGCGGATCACCCCTCCACTTT; CDR3aa: CASSLGGTGGGSPLHF
j_gene: TRBJ2-7; abundance: .; len: 13; d_gene: .; v_gene: TRBV2; CDR3nt: TGTGCCAGCAGCGACTGGGACAACTTGGGGCAGCACTTC; CDR3aa: CASSDWDNLGQHF
j_gene: TRBJ2-2; abundance: .; len: 16; d_gene: TRBD1; v_gene: TRBV19; CDR3nt: TGTGCCAGTAGTGGCCGGGACAGACTTAACACCGGGGAGCTGTTTTTT; CDR3aa: CASSGRDRLNTGELFF
j_gene: TRBJ2-2; abundance: .; len: 11; d_gene: TRBD2; v_gene: TRBV20-1; CDR3nt: TGCAGTGCTGGGGGGGGCGGGGAGCTGTTTTTT; CDR3aa: CSAGGGGELFF
j_gene: TRBJ2-1; abundance: .; len: 15; d_gene: TRBD1; v_gene: TRBV7-3; CDR3nt: TGTGCCAGCAGCCTTCGACAGGGATCCTACAATGAGCAGTTCTTC; CDR3aa: CASSLRQGSYNEQFF
j_gene: TRBJ2-2; abundance: .; len: 14; d_gene: TRBD1; v_gene: TRBV28; CDR3nt: TGTGCCAGCAGTGCCCCAGGGGGCGGCGGGGAGCTGTTTTTT; CDR3aa: CASSAPGGGGELFF
j_gene: TRBJ2-1; abundance: .; len: 15; d_gene: TRBD1; v_gene: TRBV11-3; CDR3nt: TGTGCCAGCAGCCCCCGGGACAGGGACAATAATGAGCAGTTCTTC; CDR3aa: CASSPRDRDNNEQFF
j_gene: TRBJ2-5; abundance: once; len: 15; d_gene: TRBD2; v_gene: TRBV4-1; CDR3nt: TGCGCCAGCAGCCAAGACGGGACTAGGGAAGAGACCCAGTACTTC; CDR3aa: CASSQDGTREETQYF
j_gene: TRBJ1-5; abundance: .; len: 17; d_gene: TRBD1; v_gene: TRBV6-1; CDR3nt: TGTGCCAGCAGTGAAGCGGCCAGGACAGGGGGCAATCAGCCCCAGCATTTT; CDR3aa: CASSEAARTGGNQPQHF
j_gene: TRBJ2-6; abundance: .; len: 16; d_gene: TRBD1; v_gene: TRBV7-3; CDR3nt: TGTGCCAGCAGCTTACGCGGACAGGCCGGGACCAACGTCCTGACTTTC; CDR3aa: CASSLRGQAGTNVLTF
j_gene: TRBJ1-6; abundance: .; len: 15; d_gene: .; v_gene: TRBV9; CDR3nt: TGTGCCAGCAACCCTGGGGCAGGGAAAAATTCACCCCTCCACTTT; CDR3aa: CASNPGAGKNSPLHF
j_gene: TRBJ1-5; abundance: .; len: 14; d_gene: .; v_gene: TRBV6-1; CDR3nt: TGTGCCAGCAGTGAATATGTAGAGGCTCAGCCCCAGCATTTT; CDR3aa: CASSEYVEAQPQHF
j_gene: TRBJ2-1; abundance: .; len: 12; d_gene: .; v_gene: TRBV4-2; CDR3nt: TGTGCCAGCAGCCAAGAGACTACCGAGCAGTTCTTC; CDR3aa: CASSQETTEQFF
j_gene: TRBJ1-2; abundance: .; len: 14; d_gene: TRBD1; v_gene: TRBV28; CDR3nt: TGTGCCAGCAGTTTACAGGGGGTTAACTATGGCTACACCTTC; CDR3aa: CASSLQGVNYGYTF
j_gene: TRBJ2-2; abundance: .; len: 13; d_gene: .; v_gene: TRBV5-4; CDR3nt: TGTGCCAGCAGCTTGGTCGGTTTAGGGGAGCTGTTTTTT; CDR3aa: CASSLVGLGELFF
j_gene: TRBJ1-6; abundance: .; len: 16; d_gene: .; v_gene: TRBV19; CDR3nt: TGTGCCAGTAGTATATCGGCGGACTCCTATAATTCACCCCTCCACTTT; CDR3aa: CASSISADSYNSPLHF
j_gene: TRBJ1-2; abundance: once; len: 14; d_gene: .; v_gene: TRBV14; CDR3nt: TGTGCCAGCAGCCAAGGCGGTTCCGCGTATGGCTACACCTTC; CDR3aa: CASSQGGSAYGYTF
j_gene: TRBJ2-1; abundance: .; len: 15; d_gene: TRBD2; v_gene: TRBV5-1; CDR3nt: TGCGCCAGCAGCTGGACTAGCGGGGGGGTAGATGAGCAGTTCTTC; CDR3aa: CASSWTSGGVDEQFF
j_gene: TRBJ2-2; abundance: few; len: 15; d_gene: .; v_gene: TRBV6-5; CDR3nt: TGTGCCAGCAGTTACTTAGGGGTGAACACCGGGGAGCTGTTTTTT; CDR3aa: CASSYLGVNTGELFF
j_gene: TRBJ2-7; abundance: .; len: 15; d_gene: TRBD1; v_gene: TRBV28; CDR3nt: TGTGCCAGCAGTTTAATCGGGACAGCTCCCTACGAGCAGTACTTC; CDR3aa: CASSLIGTAPYEQYF
j_gene: TRBJ2-3; abundance: once; len: 12; d_gene: .; v_gene: TRBV7-2; CDR3nt: TGTGCCAGCAGCTTAGACACAGGCACGCAGTATTTT; CDR3aa: CASSLDTGTQYF
j_gene: TRBJ2-1; abundance: .; len: 13; d_gene: .; v_gene: TRBV7-2; CDR3nt: TGTGCCAGCAGCTTAGTAGTAGCCGGGGAGCAGTTCTTC; CDR3aa: CASSLVVAGEQFF
j_gene: TRBJ2-7; abundance: .; len: 11; d_gene: .; v_gene: TRBV6-1; CDR3nt: TGTGCCAGCAGTGACCTCTACGAGCAGTACTTC; CDR3aa: CASSDLYEQYF
j_gene: TRBJ2-7; abundance: .; len: 13; d_gene: TRBD1; v_gene: TRBV10-1; CDR3nt: TGCGCCAGCAGGGAAGGACAGGGGAGTAAGCAGTACTTC; CDR3aa: CASREGQGSKQYF
j_gene: TRBJ1-1; abundance: few; len: 14; d_gene: TRBD1; v_gene: TRBV5-1; CDR3nt: TGCGCCAGCAGCTATCAGGGGGAGAACACTGAAGCTTTCTTT; CDR3aa: CASSYQGENTEAFF
j_gene: TRBJ2-1; abundance: .; len: 15; d_gene: .; v_gene: TRBV6-5; CDR3nt: TGTGCCAGCAGGCAGGGGGGATTCCGCTACAATGAGCAGTTCTTC; CDR3aa: CASRQGGFRYNEQFF